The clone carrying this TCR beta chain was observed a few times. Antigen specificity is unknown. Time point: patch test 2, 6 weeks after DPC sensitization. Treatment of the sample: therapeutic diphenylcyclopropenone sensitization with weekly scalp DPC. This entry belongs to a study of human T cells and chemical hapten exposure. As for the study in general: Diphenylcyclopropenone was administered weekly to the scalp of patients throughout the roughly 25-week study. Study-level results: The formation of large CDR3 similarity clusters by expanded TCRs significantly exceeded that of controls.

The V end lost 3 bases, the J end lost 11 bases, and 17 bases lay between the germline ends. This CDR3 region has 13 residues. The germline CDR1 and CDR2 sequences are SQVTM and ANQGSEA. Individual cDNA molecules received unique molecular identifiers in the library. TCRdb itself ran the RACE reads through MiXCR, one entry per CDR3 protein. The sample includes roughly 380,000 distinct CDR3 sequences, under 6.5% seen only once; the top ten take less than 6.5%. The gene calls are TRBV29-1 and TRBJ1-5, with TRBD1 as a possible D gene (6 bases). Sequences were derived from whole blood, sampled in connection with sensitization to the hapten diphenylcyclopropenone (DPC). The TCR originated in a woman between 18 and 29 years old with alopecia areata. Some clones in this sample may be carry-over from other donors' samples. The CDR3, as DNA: TGCAGCGTTGAGGGGGCGCAGGCCGGATCCCAGCATTTT. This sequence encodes CSVEGAQAGSQHF.